These 2 T cell receptor beta chains were all obtained from the same sample, sequenced in a study of shared clonotypes between healthy human individuals. The repertoire was sequenced with immunoSEQ multiplex PCR; TCRdb's copy has only in-frame clones and lacks some. The sample includes around 2.5 million clones, 93% of them seen just once. The sample consisted of naive CD4+ T cells from PBMCs. Subset specified: CD45RA+ positively selected. All receptors derive from a man in his late teens or twenties in good health. Some clones in this sample may be carry-over from other donors' samples.

The chain carries TRBV5-8 and TRBJ1-4; D is ambiguous. CDR3 size: 16 residues. Trimming stripped 4 bases from V and 3 bases from J, with 16 bases between. Germline V CDR1 and CDR2: SGHTS, YDEGEE. The CDR3 DNA reads as TGTGCCAGCAGCCCTAAGAGGCAGGCAGCTAATGAAAAACTGTTTTTT. This codes for CASSPKRQAANEKLFF.

The chain joins TRBV6-6 to TRBJ2-7; TRBD1 might be the D (6 bases). Germline CDR1 is MNHNY and CDR2 is SVGAGI (reference sequence). CDR3 length equals 12 residues. Between the trimmed V and J ends, which lost 8 bases and 3 bases, there was a span of 11 bases. CDR3 in amino acids: CASEKGDYEQYF. Here the CDR3 DNA reads TGTGCCAGCGAGAAGGGGGACTACGAGCAGTACTTC.